This TCR beta chain was sequenced in a study of blood T cell repertoires in COVID-19. At the level of the study: The study drew acute and convalescent COVID-19 samples from the United States, Italy and Spain.

This clone was seen just once. Libraries were prepared by immunoSEQ multiplex PCR; TCRdb keeps only in-frame clonotypes and omits some of them. The data show 30,000 to 40,000 clones, nearly 90% seen once. Sequenced: peripheral blood. The receptor's source is a man in his fifties or sixties with active or convalescent COVID-19.

The CDR3 region has the DNA TGTGCCATCAGTGAGTCATTGACAGGGCGTTTCCATGAAGCTTTCTTT. This gives the protein CAISESLTGRFHEAFF. V gene TRBV10-3 combines with J gene TRBJ1-1; 7 bases line up with TRBD1. The germline CDR1 and CDR2 sequences are ENHRY and SYGVKD. The CDR3 length is 16 residues. V trimming: 0 bases; J trimming: 7 bases; junction bases outside the gene matches: 11.